Described below is a single TCR beta chain sequence and its context. The junction departs from the called germline gene at one end, perhaps through a read error. The sample originates from a study of blood T cell repertoires in COVID-19. Whole-study context: Whether acute or convalescent, the COVID-19 samples came from the United States, Italy and Spain.

Germline-derived CDR1 and CDR2 are MNHEY and SVGEGT. This CDR3 is built from 12 residues. Seattle cases were enrolled at active infection and followed longitudinally. In the original processing: Amplified reference gene primers provided the basis for estimating nucleated cell counts. TCRdb's copy holds only in-frame clones and misses some; the assay was immunoSEQ multiplex PCR. V, J and clone size reflect that table, while D and trimming were determined from the DNA. The sample yields about 240,000 clones, 81% seen once. The gene calls are TRBV6-2 or TRBV6-3 and TRBJ1-2; 10 bases fit TRBD1. The receptor was isolated from an elderly woman with COVID-19, enrolled during active disease. The sequenced sample was peripheral blood. The CDR3 region is CASSYADRGLHF. CDR3 bases: TGTGCCAGCAGTTATGCCGACAGGGGGCTTCACTTC.